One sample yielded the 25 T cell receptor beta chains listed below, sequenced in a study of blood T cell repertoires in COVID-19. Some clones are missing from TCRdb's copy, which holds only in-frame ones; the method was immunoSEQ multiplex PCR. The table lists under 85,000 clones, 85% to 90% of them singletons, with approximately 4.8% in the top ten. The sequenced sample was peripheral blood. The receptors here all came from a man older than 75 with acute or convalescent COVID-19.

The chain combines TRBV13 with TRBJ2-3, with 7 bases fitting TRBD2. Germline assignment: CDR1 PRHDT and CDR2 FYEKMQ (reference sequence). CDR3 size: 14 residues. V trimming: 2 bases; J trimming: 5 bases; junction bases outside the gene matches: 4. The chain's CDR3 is CASSLQRDGDTQYF. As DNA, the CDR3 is TGTGCCAGCAGCTTACAGCGGGACGGAGATACGCAGTATTTT.

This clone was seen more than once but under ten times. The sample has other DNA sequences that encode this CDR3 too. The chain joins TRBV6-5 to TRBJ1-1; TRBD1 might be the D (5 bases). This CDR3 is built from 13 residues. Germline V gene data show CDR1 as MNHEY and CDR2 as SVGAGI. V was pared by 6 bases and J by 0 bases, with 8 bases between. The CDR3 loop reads CASRGTVNTEAFF. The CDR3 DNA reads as TGTGCCAGCAGAGGGACTGTGAACACTGAAGCTTTCTTT.

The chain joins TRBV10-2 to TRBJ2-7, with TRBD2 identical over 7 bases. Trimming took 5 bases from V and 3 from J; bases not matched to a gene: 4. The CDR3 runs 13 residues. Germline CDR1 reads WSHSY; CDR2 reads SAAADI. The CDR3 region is CASSRTGGYEQYF. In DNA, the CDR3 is TGCGCCAGCAGTAGGACGGGAGGCTACGAGCAGTACTTC.

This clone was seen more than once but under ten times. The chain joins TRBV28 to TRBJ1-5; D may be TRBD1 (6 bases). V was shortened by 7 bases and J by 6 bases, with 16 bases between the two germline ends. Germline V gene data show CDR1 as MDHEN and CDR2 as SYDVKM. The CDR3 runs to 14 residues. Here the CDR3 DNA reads TGTGCCAGCAAGGACAGAGGTGGAGGTCAGCCCCAGCATTTT. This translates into CASKDRGGGQPQHF.

The CDR3 DNA is TGCGCCAGATTACAGGTTAGCAATCAGCCCCAGCATTTT. Translated, it gives CARLQVSNQPQHF. This sequence joins TRBV4-1 and TRBJ1-5, with D maybe TRBD1 (5 bases). The length of the CDR3 is 13 residues. Trimming removed 9 bases at V and 0 bases at J, with 9 bases between. Germline V gives CDR1 MGHRA, CDR2 YSYEKL.

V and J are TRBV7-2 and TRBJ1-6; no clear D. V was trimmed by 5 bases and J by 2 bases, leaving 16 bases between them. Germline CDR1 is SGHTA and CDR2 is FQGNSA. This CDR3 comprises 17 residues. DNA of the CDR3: TGTGCCAGCAGCCAAATAAGCGGGCGGACCTATAATTCACCCCTCCACTTT. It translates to CASSQISGRTYNSPLHF.

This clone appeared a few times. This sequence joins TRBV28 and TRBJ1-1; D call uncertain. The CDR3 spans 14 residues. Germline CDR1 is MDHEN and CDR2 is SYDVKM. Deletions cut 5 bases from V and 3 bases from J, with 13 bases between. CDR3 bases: TGTGCCAGCAGTAATACAGAGCAGTACACTGAAGCTTTCTTT. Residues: CASSNTEQYTEAFF. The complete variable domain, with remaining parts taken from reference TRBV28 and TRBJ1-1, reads DVKVTQSSRYLVKRTGEKVFLECVQDMDHENMFWYRQDPGLGLRLIYFSYDVKMKEKGDIPEGYSVSREKKERFSLILESASTNQTSMYLCASSNTEQYTEAFFGQGTRLTVV.

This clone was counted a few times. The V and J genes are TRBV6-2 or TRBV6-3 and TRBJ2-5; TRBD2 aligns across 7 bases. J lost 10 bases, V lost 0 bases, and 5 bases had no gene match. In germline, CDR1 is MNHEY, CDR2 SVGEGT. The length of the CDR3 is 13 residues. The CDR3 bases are TGTGCCAGCAGTTACTCGACTAGCCAGATCCAGTACTTC. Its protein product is CASSYSTSQIQYF.

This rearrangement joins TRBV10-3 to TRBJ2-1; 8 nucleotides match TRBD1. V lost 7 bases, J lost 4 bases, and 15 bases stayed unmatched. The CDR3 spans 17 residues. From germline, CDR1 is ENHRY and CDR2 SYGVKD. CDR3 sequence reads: CAIKSDRDDRTYNEQFF. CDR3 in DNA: TGTGCCATCAAATCGGACAGGGACGATCGTACTTACAATGAGCAGTTCTTC.

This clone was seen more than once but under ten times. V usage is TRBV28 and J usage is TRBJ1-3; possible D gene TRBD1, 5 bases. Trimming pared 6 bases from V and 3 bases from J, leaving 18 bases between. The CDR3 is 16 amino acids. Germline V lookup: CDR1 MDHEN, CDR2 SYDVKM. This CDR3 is CASSPSDGQGGNTIYF. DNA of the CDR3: TGTGCCAGCAGCCCTTCGGACGGGCAGGGTGGAAACACCATATATTTT.

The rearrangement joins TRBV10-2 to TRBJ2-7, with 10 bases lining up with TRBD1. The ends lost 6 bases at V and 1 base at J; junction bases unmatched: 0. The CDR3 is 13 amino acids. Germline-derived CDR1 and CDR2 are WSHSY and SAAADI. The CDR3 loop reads CASRDRGSYEQYF. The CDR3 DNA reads TGCGCCAGCAGGGACAGGGGGTCCTACGAGCAGTACTTC.

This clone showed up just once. The CDR3 spells CASSEREGPDTQYF. In DNA, the CDR3 is TGTGCCAGCAGCGAGCGGGAGGGCCCAGATACGCAGTATTTT. V usage is TRBV6-2 or TRBV6-3 and J usage is TRBJ2-3, with 10 nucleotides matching TRBD2. The V and J ends lost 6 bases and 4 bases, in that order; junction bases with no gene match: 4. The length of the CDR3 is 14 residues. Germline V gene lookup returns CDR1 MNHEY and CDR2 SVGEGT.

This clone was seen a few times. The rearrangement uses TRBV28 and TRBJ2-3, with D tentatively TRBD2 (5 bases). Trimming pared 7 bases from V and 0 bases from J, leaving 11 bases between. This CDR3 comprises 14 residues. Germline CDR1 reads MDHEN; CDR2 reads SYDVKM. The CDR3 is CASNTGSSTDTQYF. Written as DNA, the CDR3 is TGTGCCAGCAATACGGGATCTAGCACAGATACGCAGTATTTT.

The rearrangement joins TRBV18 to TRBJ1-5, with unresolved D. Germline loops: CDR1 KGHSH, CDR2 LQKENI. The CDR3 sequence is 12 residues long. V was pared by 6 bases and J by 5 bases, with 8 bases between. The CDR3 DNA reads TGTGCCAGCTCCTCGTCGGATCAGCCCCAGCATTTT. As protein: CASSSSDQPQHF.

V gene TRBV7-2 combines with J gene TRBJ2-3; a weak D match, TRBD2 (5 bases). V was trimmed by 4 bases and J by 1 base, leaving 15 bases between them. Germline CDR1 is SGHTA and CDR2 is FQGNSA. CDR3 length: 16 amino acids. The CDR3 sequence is CASSSLGPRGTDTQYF. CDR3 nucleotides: TGTGCCAGCAGCTCCCTGGGCCCGAGGGGCACAGATACGCAGTATTTT.

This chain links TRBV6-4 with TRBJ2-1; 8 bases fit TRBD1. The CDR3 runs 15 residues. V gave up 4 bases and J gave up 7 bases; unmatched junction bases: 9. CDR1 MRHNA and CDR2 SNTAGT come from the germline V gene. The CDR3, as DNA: TGTGCCAGCAGTGCACAGGGGGTAGTTGGGAATGAGCAGTTCTTC. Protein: CASSAQGVVGNEQFF.

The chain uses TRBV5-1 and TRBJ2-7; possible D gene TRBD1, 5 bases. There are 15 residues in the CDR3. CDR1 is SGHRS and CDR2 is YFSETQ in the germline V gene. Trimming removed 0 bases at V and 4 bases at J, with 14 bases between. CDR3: CASSLAQGLTYEQYF. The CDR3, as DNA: TGCGCCAGCAGCTTGGCGCAGGGATTAACTTACGAGCAGTACTTC.

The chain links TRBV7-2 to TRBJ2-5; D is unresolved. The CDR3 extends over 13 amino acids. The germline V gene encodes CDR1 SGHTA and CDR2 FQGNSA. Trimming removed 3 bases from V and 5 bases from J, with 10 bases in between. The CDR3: CASSFLVGETQYF. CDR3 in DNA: TGTGCCAGCAGCTTCCTCGTCGGGGAGACCCAGTACTTC.

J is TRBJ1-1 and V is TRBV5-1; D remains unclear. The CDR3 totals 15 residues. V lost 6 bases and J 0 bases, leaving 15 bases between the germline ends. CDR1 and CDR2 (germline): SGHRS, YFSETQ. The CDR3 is CASTPRGSLNTEAFF. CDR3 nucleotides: TGCGCCAGCACTCCCCGAGGGTCGCTGAACACTGAAGCTTTCTTT.

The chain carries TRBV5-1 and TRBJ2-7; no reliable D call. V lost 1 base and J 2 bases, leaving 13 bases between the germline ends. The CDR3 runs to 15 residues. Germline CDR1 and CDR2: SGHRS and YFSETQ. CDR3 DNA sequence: TGCGCCAGCAGCTTGATCGGCACAGTTACCTACGAGCAGTACTTC. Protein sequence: CASSLIGTVTYEQYF. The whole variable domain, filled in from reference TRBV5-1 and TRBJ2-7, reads KAGVTQTPRYLIKTRGQQVTLSCSPISGHRSVSWYQQTPGQGLQFLFEYFSETQRNKGNFPGRFSGRQFSNSRSEMNVSTLELGDSALYLCASSLIGTVTYEQYFGPGTRLTVT.

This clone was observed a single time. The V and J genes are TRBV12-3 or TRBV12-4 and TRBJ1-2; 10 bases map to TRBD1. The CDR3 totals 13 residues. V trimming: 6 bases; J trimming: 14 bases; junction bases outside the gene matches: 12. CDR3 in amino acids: CASSPGTGEPWTF. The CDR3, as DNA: TGTGCCAGCAGCCCAGGGACAGGGGAACCGTGGACCTTC.

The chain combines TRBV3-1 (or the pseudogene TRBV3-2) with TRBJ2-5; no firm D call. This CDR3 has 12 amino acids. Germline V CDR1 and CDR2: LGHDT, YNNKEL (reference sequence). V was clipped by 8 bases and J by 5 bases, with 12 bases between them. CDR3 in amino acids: CASAPGGETQYF. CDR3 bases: TGTGCCAGCGCCCCGGGTGGGGAGACCCAGTACTTC.

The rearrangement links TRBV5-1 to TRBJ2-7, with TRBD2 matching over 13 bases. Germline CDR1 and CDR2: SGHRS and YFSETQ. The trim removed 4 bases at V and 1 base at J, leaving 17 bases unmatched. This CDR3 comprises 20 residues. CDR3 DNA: TGCGCCAGCAGCCTAACAGGGCCCCCTACTAGCGGGGGGGCTTCCTACGAGCAGTACTTC. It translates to CASSLTGPPTSGGASYEQYF.

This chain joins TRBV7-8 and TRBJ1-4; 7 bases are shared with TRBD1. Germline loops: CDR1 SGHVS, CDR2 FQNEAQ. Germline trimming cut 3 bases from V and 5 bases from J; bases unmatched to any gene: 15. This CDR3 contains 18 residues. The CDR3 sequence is CASSFGRDSTLRNEKLFF. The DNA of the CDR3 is TGTGCCAGCAGCTTTGGCCGGGACAGCACCCTCCGGAATGAAAAACTGTTTTTT.

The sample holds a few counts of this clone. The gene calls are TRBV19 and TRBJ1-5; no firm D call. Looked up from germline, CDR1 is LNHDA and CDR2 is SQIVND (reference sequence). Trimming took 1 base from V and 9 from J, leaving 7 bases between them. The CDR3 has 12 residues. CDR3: CASSIVRGPQHF. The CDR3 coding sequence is TGTGCCAGTAGTATAGTCCGGGGGCCCCAGCATTTT.